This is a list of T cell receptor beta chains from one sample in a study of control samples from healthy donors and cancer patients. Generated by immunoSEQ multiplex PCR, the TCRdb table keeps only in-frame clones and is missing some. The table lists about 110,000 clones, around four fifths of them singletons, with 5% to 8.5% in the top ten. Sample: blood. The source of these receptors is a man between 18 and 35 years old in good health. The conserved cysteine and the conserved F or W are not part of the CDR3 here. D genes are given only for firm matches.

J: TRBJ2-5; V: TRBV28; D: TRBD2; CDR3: ASRTPDGSGGALETQY
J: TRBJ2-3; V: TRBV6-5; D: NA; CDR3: ASSYSRVASTDTQY
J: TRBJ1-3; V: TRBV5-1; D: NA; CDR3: ATSQGSGNTIY
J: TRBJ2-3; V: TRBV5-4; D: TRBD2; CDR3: ASSDRTSGGLDTQY
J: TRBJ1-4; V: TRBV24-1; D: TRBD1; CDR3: ATSEGRGQSTNEKLF
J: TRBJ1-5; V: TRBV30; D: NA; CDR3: AWSVAGRGIYQPQH
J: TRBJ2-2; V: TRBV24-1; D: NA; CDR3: ATSGPRNTGELF
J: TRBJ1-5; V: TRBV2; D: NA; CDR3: ASRDFTGGPQH
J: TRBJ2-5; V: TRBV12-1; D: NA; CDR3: ASSSRGETSTQETQY
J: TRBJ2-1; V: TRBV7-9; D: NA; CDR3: ASSLILNEQF
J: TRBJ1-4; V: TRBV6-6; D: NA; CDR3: ASSYEGTNEKLF
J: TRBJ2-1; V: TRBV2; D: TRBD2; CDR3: ASSLPRGAYNEQF
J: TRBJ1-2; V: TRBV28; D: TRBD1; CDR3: ASSLGQGISSYT
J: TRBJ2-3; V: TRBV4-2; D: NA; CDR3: ASSQDPRGLRNTQY
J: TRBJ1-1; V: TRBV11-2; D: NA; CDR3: ASSPRQALNTEAF
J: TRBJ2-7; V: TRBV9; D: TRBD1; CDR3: ASSPQGAYEQY
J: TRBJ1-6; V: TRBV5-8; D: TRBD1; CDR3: ASRQTGLSPLH
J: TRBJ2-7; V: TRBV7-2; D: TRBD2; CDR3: ASSLTRGGQGKYEQY
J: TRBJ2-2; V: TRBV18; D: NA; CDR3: ASSPMDTGELF
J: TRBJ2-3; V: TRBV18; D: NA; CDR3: ASSPTRQHSTDTQY
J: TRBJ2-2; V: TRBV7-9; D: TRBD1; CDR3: ASSLGTGYTGELF
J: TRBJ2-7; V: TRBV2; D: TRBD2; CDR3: ASRETSGHPYEQY
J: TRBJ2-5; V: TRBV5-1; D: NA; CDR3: ASSLVPNPQETQY
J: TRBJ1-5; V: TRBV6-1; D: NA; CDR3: ASSDGTEPQH
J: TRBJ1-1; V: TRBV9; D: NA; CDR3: ASSVAGNTEAF
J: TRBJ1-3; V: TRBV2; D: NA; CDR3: ASSVIGGVITIGNTIY
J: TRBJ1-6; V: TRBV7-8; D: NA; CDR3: ASSLGAGFGSPLH
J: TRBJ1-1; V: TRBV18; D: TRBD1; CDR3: ASSPRTGGYTEAF
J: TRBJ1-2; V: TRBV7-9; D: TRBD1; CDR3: ASTPRLGQGSINYGYT
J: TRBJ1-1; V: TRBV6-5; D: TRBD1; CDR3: ASRQGASRNTEAF
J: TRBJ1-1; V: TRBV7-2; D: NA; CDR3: ASSLARNTEAF
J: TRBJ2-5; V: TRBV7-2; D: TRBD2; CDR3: ASSLTIFLAGDQETQY
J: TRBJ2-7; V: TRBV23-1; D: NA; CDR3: ASSRQGQTYEQY
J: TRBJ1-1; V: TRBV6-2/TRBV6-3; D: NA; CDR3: ASSALQDMNTEAF
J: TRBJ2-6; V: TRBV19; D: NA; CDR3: ASSVPGTSGANVLT
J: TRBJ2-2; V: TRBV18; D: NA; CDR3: ASSPGWNSGELF
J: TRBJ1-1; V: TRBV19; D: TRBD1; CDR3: ASSIPGQGRTEAF
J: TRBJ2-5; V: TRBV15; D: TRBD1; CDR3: ATSRANRGQETQY
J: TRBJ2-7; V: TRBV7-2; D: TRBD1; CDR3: ASSLRDRFYEQY
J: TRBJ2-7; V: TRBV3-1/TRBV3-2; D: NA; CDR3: ASSQDVFSYEQY
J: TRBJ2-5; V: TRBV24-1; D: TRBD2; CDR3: ATRAPGGETQY
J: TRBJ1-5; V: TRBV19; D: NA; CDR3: ASSIAGRRPHQPQH